This T cell receptor beta chain was sequenced in a study of T cell clonality in common variable immunodeficiency. Points from the study as a whole: Shared TCRbeta clones were fewer between CVID subjects than controls. Reportedly, TCR beta sequences from common variable immunodeficiency showed fewer deletions and N-nucleotide insertions.

This CDR3 has 16 amino acids. Trimming at V came to 3 bases and at J to 2 bases, leaving 5 bases not matched to a gene. CDR1 is DFQATT, CDR2 SNEGSKA, per germline (reference sequence). This clone was picked up many times. What it recognizes is unknown. Read coverage stops 3 residues before the CDR3 terminus; the germline J gene supplies the remainder. Assay used: immunoSEQ multiplex PCR; TCRdb lists only in-frame clones, some missing. The table lists 30,000 to 40,000 clones, with no singletons. The V gene is TRBV20-1, the J gene TRBJ2-1; 12 bases are a match to TRBD2. Sequences were obtained from peripheral blood mononuclear cells. The TCR was taken from a human donor with common variable immunodeficiency. Incomplete CDR3 DNA: TGCAGTGCTAGCTCCGGACTAGCGGGGACCTACAATGAG. As protein: CSASSGLAGTYNE. The CDR3 as a whole reads CSASSGLAGTYNEQFF.